This TCR beta chain came from a study of shared T cell receptors in the human thymus. Sequenced by immunoSEQ multiplex PCR; TCRdb stores in-frame clones only, minus some. Altogether some 700,000 clones are present, 80% to 90% being singletons, with the ten largest covering around 0.01%. These data are also associated with another study on human thymus T cells. That work adds: Resections from corrective heart surgery supplied the thymus tissue.

The TCR was taken from a girl younger than two with a congenital heart defect. The material sequenced was thymocytes.

The CDR3 sequence is CASSYHQGFYGYTF. Written as DNA, the CDR3 is TGTGCCAGCAGTTACCATCAGGGATTTTATGGCTACACCTTC. The rearrangement uses TRBV28 and TRBJ1-2; TRBD1 might be the D (5 bases). V lost 4 bases and J lost 5, with 14 bases in between. The CDR3 has 14 residues. CDR1 MDHEN and CDR2 SYDVKM come from the germline V gene.